What follows are 23 T cell receptor beta chains derived from one specimen sequenced in a study of cytotoxic CD8 clonotypes in ibrutinib-treated CLL. Measured with immunoSEQ multiplex PCR; TCRdb has only the in-frame clones, and not every one. Counted here are more than 25,000 clones, around two thirds occurring once; the ten biggest clones make up roughly 50%. The source was PBMCs, collected after 24 months of ibrutinib treatment. Every receptor here comes from a human donor with chronic lymphocytic leukemia.

With respect to this clone: One base separates it from a far larger clone, so it is likely a read error. Other DNA sequences in this sample translate to the same CDR3. The J gene is TRBJ2-5, the V gene TRBV5-6, with 9 bases matching TRBD2. V was pared by 0 bases and J by 4 bases, with 4 bases of the junction left unmatched. CDR3 length: 15 residues. CDR1 is SGHDT, CDR2 YYEEEE, per germline. In nucleotides, the CDR3 is TGTGCCAGCAGCTTGGTGGCGGGGGGGGGAGAGACCCAGTACTTC. It translates to CASSLVAGGGETQYF.

The CDR3 loop reads CSADLGNTIYF. The CDR3 region has the DNA TGCAGTGCTGATTTAGGAAACACCATATATTTT. The V call is TRBV20-1, the J call TRBJ1-3; D unclear. CDR1 is DFQATT, CDR2 SNEGSKA, per germline (reference sequence). The CDR3 length is 11 residues. The V end was cut by 5 bases, the J end by 4 bases, with 6 bases between.

The chain employs TRBV5-5 and TRBJ2-1; D is uncertain. The CDR3 totals 13 residues. The V gene lost 1 base and the J gene lost 4 bases, with 6 bases spanning the gap. Germline V lookup: CDR1 SGHKS, CDR2 YYEKEE (reference sequence). This CDR3 reads CASSLTTYNEQFF. The CDR3 nucleotides are TGTGCCAGCAGCTTGACTACTTACAATGAGCAGTTCTTC.

This clone has at least ten counts. J is TRBJ2-1 and V is TRBV6-4; maybe TRBD1 (5 bases). The V end lost 5 bases, the J end lost 7 bases, and 6 bases lay between the germline ends. Germline loops: CDR1 MRHNA, CDR2 SNTAGT. The CDR3 sequence is 11 residues long. The CDR3 sequence: CASSRGNEQFF. Written as DNA, the CDR3 is TGTGCCAGCAGTAGGGGTAATGAGCAGTTCTTC.

The chain employs TRBV19 and TRBJ2-1; D possibly corresponds to TRBD1 (6 bases). From germline, CDR1 is LNHDA and CDR2 SQIVND (reference sequence). CDR3 size: 15 residues. V was cut by 5 bases and J by 0 bases, with 11 bases left in between. CDR3 nucleotides: TGTGCCAGTAGTGTAGGACAGTTCTCCTACAATGAGCAGTTCTTC. Translation: CASSVGQFSYNEQFF.

The chain links TRBV30 to TRBJ2-6, with a possible D match to TRBD2 (5 bases). Trimming cost V 2 bases and J 0 bases, with 11 bases left between them. This CDR3 is 16 amino acids long. CDR1 GTSNPN and CDR2 SVGIG come from the germline V gene (reference sequence). CDR3 in amino acids: CAWSQPGFSGANVLTF. In DNA, the CDR3 is TGTGCCTGGAGTCAACCGGGATTCTCTGGGGCCAACGTCCTGACTTTC. The whole variable domain, filled in from reference TRBV30 and TRBJ2-6, reads SQTIHQWPATLVQPVGSPLSLECTVEGTSNPNLYWYRQAAGRGLQLLFYSVGIGQISSEVPQNLSASRPQDRQFILSSKKLLLSDSGFYLCAWSQPGFSGANVLTFGAGSRLTVL.

The J gene is TRBJ2-1, the V gene TRBV6-5; possible D gene TRBD2, 6 bases. The CDR3 contains 12 residues. The germline CDR1 and CDR2 sequences are MNHEY and SVGAGI. V was shortened by 6 bases and J by 9 bases, with 12 bases between the two germline ends. The CDR3 sequence is CASSRLGVEQFF. The DNA for the CDR3 is TGTGCCAGCAGCCGACTAGGAGTTGAGCAGTTCTTC.

CDR3 loop: CASSGGLAGGPGTDTQYF. DNA of the CDR3: TGCGCCAGCAGCGGCGGCCTAGCGGGGGGCCCGGGCACAGATACGCAGTATTTT. The V gene is TRBV5-1, the J gene TRBJ2-3, with 11 bases that match TRBD2. The CDR3 is 18 amino acids. Germline assignment: CDR1 SGHRS and CDR2 YFSETQ. With V trimmed by 4 bases and J by 1 base, 11 bases remained unmatched.

The gene calls are TRBV6-5 and TRBJ2-2; 9 positions match TRBD1. The trim removed 4 bases at V and 4 bases at J, leaving 1 base unmatched. The germline gives CDR1 MNHEY, CDR2 SVGAGI. The CDR3 is 14 amino acids. CDR3 protein: CASSSTGGTGELFF. The CDR3 DNA follows: TGTGCCAGCAGTTCGACAGGGGGCACCGGGGAGCTGTTTTTT.

The chain uses TRBV9 and TRBJ2-1; 9 positions agree with TRBD2. This CDR3 is 16 amino acids long. Unmatched junction bases numbered 6, after V lost 1 base and J lost 4 bases. Germline-derived CDR1 and CDR2 are SGDLS and YYNGEE. CDR3 sequence reads: CASSVPSGGRYNEQFF. The CDR3 coding sequence is TGTGCCAGCAGCGTACCCAGCGGGGGGCGATACAATGAGCAGTTCTTC.

The gene calls are TRBV27 and TRBJ1-2; 8 nucleotides agree with TRBD1. Trimming removed 3 bases from V and 4 bases from J; junction bases left unmatched: 7. CDR3 length: 15 residues. The germline gives CDR1 MNHEY, CDR2 SMNVEV (reference sequence). DNA of the CDR3: TGTGCCAGCAGTTTGCAGACAGGGGCCGGCTATGGCTACACCTTC. Amino acid sequence: CASSLQTGAGYGYTF.

The genes are TRBV2 and TRBJ1-5; 9 bases are shared with TRBD1. CDR3 length equals 15 residues. Trimming took 7 bases from V and 0 from J; bases not matched to a gene: 4. CDR1 and CDR2 (germline): SNHLY, FYNNEI. CDR3 sequence reads: CASNLDRGSNQPQHF. CDR3 DNA sequence: TGTGCCAGCAACCTGGACAGGGGTAGCAATCAGCCCCAGCATTTT. The whole variable domain, remainder taken from reference TRBV2 and TRBJ1-5, is EPEVTQTPSHQVTQMGQEVILRCVPISNHLYFYWYRQILGQKVEFLVSFYNNEISEKSEIFDDQFSVERPDGSNFTLKIRSTKLEDSAMYFCASNLDRGSNQPQHFGDGTRLSIL.

This chain links TRBV9 with TRBJ1-4; unclear D gene. V lost 4 bases and J 0 bases, leaving 10 bases between the germline ends. The CDR3 consists of 15 residues. The germline CDR1 and CDR2 sequences are SGDLS and YYNGEE. The CDR3 protein is CASSKTRATNEKLFF. Written as DNA, the CDR3 is TGTGCCAGCAGCAAAACCCGTGCAACTAATGAAAAACTGTTTTTT.

The chain recombines TRBV4-1 with TRBJ2-5, with TRBD2 identical over 9 bases. The CDR3 runs to 15 residues. V was clipped by 3 bases and J by 5 bases; unmatched bases: 7. The germline V gene encodes CDR1 MGHRA and CDR2 YSYEKL. This chain's CDR3 is CASSHGASGAETQYF. Here the CDR3 DNA reads TGCGCCAGCAGCCACGGGGCTAGCGGGGCGGAGACCCAGTACTTC.

The count of this clone is one. The V call is TRBV14, the J call TRBJ2-1; no definite D call. V shed 0 bases and J shed 3 bases, with 9 bases lying between them. The CDR3 has 15 residues. CDR1 SGHDN and CDR2 FVKESK come from the germline V gene. The CDR3 reads CASSQDVGVYNEQFF. The DNA of the CDR3 is TGTGCCAGCAGCCAAGATGTGGGTGTCTACAATGAGCAGTTCTTC.

The chain employs TRBV19 and TRBJ1-5; D is uncertain. CDR3 length: 13 residues. The germline gives CDR1 LNHDA, CDR2 SQIVND (reference sequence). Trimming cost V 3 bases and J 4 bases, with 7 bases left between them. The CDR3 DNA sequence: TGTGCCAGTAGTATCCAGATAAATCAGCCCCAGCATTTT. Translation: CASSIQINQPQHF. Together with reference TRBV19 and TRBJ1-5, the CDR3 gives the full variable domain: DGGITQSPKYLFRKEGQNVTLSCEQNLNHDAMYWYRQDPGQGLRLIYYSQIVNDFQKGDIAEGYSVSREKKESFPLTVTSAQKNPTAFYLCASSIQINQPQHFGDGTRLSIL.

The CDR3 loop is CASSLGTGLSYF. CDR3 sequence (DNA): TGCGCCAGCAGCTTGGGGACAGGGCTCTCGTATTTT. The genes are TRBV5-1 and TRBJ2-3; 8 nucleotides line up with TRBD1. The V and J ends lost 0 bases and 14 bases, in that order; junction bases with no gene match: 5. This CDR3 region has 12 residues. From germline, CDR1 is SGHRS and CDR2 YFSETQ.

This clone turned up a few times. This chain uses TRBV7-8 with TRBJ1-2; 8 positions agree with TRBD1. This CDR3 contains 15 residues. Germline CDR1 reads SGHVS; CDR2 reads FQNEAQ. J was trimmed by 8 bases and V by 0 bases; bases with no gene match: 8. CDR3 bases: TGTGCCAGCAGCTTAGCTGGGACAGGCCCTCGCGGCTACACCTTC. Encoded protein: CASSLAGTGPRGYTF.

The chain has TRBV4-3 and TRBJ2-4; D might be TRBD1 (6 bases). Germline lookup yields CDR1 LGHNA and CDR2 YSLEER. The V gene lost 0 bases and the J gene lost 0 bases, with 9 bases spanning the gap. CDR3 size: 16 residues. The CDR3: CASSQELGAAKNIQYF. The CDR3 nucleotides are TGCGCCAGCAGCCAAGAGCTGGGGGCAGCCAAAAACATTCAGTACTTC.

The CDR3 DNA sequence: TGTGCCAGCAGCGTAGAAGGCAGCTACGAGCAGTACTTC. Encoded protein: CASSVEGSYEQYF. This rearrangement joins TRBV9 to TRBJ2-7; D gene uncertain. Germline V gene sequence: CDR1 SGDLS, CDR2 YYNGEE. This CDR3 is 13 amino acids long. The V gene lost 0 bases and the J gene lost 3 bases, with 7 bases spanning the gap.

The chain uses TRBV13 and TRBJ2-5; D unclear. The CDR3 is made up of 12 amino acids. Deletions cut 5 bases from V and 1 base from J, with 5 bases between. Germline CDR1 is PRHDT and CDR2 is FYEKMQ (reference sequence). CDR3: CASSAPQETQYF. In DNA form, the CDR3 reads TGTGCCAGCAGCGCGCCCCAAGAGACCCAGTACTTC. Full variable domain (outside the CDR3, taken from reference TRBV13 and TRBJ2-5): AAGVIQSPRHLIKEKRETATLKCYPIPRHDTVYWYQQGPGQDPQFLISFYEKMQSDKGSIPDRFSAQQFSDYHSELNMSSLELGDSALYFCASSAPQETQYFGPGTRLLVL.

The chain couples TRBV28 to TRBJ1-4, with a tentative D call TRBD1 (5 bases). CDR1 and CDR2 from the germline V gene are MDHEN and SYDVKM. Trimming took off 4 bases at V and 11 bases at J, with 14 bases between the two ends. This CDR3 comprises 13 residues. CDR3 bases: TGTGCCAGCAGTTCCCCGGGGGACGGGAAACTGTTTTTT. Protein product: CASSSPGDGKLFF.

This clone was detected only a few times. The J gene is TRBJ1-3, the V gene TRBV6-5; possibly TRBD1 for D (6 bases). Per germline, CDR1 MNHEY and CDR2 SVGAGI. The CDR3 runs to 15 residues. Trimming removed 6 bases at V and 2 bases at J, with 14 bases between. DNA for the CDR3: TGTGCCAGCAGCACGTGGGGGGCGACTGGAAACACCATATATTTT. This gives the protein CASSTWGATGNTIYF.